This T cell receptor beta chain came from a study of stem cell transplantation in POMP-related autoinflammatory disease. Whole-study context: The study hypothesized thymoproteasome defects skew the TRB repertoire via impaired CD8+ selection. Before transplant, CD4+ T cells skewed naive and CD8+ proportions were low. Overall study findings and caveats: PRAID patients trended toward lower TRB diversity and higher clonality in all analyzed T-cell subsets.

Details on this clone: Its target is unknown.

Sequenced by immunoSEQ multiplex PCR; TCRdb stores in-frame clones only, minus some. The sample lists about 32,000 clones; about 91% were seen once. V lost 1 base, J lost 3 bases, and 8 bases lay in between. This CDR3 spans 14 amino acids. Germline lookup yields CDR1 SGDLS and CDR2 YYNGEE. Material: CD4+ T cells from PBMCs, obtained before stem cell transplantation. This clonotype was sampled from a human donor with POMP-related autoinflammation and immune dysregulation (PRAID). This chain connects TRBV9 to TRBJ1-5; D might be TRBD1 (5 bases). CDR3 sequence: CASSVTGHNQPQHF. The CDR3 coding sequence is TGTGCCAGCAGCGTAACAGGTCACAATCAGCCCCAGCATTTT.